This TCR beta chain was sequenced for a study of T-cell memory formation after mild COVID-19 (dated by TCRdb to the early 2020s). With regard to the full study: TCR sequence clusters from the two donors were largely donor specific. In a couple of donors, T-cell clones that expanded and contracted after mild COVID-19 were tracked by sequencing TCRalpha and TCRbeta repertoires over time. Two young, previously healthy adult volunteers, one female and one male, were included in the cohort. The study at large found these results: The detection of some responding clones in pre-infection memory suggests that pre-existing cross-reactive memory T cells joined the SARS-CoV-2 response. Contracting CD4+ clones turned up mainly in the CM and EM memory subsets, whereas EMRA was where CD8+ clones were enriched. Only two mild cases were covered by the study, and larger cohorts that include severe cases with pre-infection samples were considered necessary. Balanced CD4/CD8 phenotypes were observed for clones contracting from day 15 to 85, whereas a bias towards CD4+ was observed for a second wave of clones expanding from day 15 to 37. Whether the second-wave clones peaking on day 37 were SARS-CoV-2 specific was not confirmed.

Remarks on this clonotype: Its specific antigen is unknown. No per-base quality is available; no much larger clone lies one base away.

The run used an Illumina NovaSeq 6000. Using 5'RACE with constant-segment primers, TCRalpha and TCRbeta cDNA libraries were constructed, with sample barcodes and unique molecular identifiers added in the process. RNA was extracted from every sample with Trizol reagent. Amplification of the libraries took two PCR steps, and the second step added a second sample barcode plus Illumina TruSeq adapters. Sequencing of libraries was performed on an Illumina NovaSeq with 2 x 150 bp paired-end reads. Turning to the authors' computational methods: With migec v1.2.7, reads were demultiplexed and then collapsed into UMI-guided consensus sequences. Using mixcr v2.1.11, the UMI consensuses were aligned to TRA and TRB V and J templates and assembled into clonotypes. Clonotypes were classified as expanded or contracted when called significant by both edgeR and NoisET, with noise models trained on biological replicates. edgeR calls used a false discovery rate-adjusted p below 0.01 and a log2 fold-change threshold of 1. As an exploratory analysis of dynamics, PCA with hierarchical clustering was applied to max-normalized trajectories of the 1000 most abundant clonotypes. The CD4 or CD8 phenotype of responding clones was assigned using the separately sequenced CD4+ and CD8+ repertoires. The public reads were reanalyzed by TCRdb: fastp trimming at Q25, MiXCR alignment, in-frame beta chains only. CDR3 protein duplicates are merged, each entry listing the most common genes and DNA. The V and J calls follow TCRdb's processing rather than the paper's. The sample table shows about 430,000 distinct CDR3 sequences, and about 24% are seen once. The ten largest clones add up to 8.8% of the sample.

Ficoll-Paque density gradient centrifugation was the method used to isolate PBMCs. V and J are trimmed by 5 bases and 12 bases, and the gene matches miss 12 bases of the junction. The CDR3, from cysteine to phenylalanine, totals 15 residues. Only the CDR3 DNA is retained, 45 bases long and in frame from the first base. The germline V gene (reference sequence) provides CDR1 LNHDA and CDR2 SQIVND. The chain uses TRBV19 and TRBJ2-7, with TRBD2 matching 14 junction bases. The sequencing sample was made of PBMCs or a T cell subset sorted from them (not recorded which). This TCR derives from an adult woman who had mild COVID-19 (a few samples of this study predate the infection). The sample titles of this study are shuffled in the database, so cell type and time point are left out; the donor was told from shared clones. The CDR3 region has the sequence CASSAGTSGSYPRYF. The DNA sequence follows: TGTGCCAGTAGTGCCGGGACTAGCGGGAGCTACCCCCGGTACTTC.